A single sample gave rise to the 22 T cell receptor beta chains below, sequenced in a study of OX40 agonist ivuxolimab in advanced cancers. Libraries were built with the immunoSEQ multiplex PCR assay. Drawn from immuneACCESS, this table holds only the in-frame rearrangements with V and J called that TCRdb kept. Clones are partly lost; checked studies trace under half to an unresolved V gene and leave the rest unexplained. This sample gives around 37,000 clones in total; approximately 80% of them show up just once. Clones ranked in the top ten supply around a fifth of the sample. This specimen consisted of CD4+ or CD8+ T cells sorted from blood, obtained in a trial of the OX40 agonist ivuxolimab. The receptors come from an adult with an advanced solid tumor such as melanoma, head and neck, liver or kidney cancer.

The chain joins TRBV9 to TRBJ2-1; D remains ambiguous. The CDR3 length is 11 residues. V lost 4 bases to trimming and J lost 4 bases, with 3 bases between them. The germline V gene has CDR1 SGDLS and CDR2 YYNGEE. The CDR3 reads CASSTYNEQFF. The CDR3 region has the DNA TGTGCCAGCAGCACGTACAATGAGCAGTTCTTC.

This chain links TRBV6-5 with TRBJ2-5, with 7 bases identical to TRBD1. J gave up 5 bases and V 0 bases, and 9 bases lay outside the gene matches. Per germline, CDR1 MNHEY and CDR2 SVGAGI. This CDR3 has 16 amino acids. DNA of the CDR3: TGTGCCAGCAGTTACTCGAGAATAGGGGGCCAGGAGACCCAGTACTTC. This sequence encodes CASSYSRIGGQETQYF.

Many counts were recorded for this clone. For the CDR3, the DNA is TGTGCCAGCAGCTTAGGGAGCGGGGGGGAAGAGCAGTTCTTC. Its translation is CASSLGSGGEEQFF. The gene calls are TRBV5-4 and TRBJ2-1; 10 nucleotides agree with TRBD2. V trimming: 2 bases; J trimming: 10 bases; junction bases outside the gene matches: 6. From germline, CDR1 is SGHNT and CDR2 YYREEE (reference sequence). The CDR3 is 14 amino acids. The whole variable domain, filled in from reference TRBV5-4 and TRBJ2-1, reads ETGVTQSPTHLIKTRGQQVTLRCSSQSGHNTVSWYQQALGQGPQFIFQYYREEENGRGNFPPRFSGLQFPNYSSELNVNALELDDSALYLCASSLGSGGEEQFFGPGTRLTVL.

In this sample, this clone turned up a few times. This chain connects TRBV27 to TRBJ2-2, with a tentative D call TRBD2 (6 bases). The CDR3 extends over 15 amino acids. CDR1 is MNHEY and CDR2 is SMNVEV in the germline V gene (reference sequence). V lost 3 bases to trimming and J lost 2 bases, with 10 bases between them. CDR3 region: CASSFGGVNTGELFF. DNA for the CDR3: TGTGCCAGCAGTTTCGGAGGGGTTAACACCGGGGAGCTGTTTTTT.

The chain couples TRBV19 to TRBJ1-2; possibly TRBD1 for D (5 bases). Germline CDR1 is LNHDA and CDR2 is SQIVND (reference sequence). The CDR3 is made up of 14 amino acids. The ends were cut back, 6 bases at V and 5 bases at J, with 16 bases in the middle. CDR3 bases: TGTGCCAGTAGCGAAGCGGGGGGGATTTATGGCTACACCTTC. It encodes CASSEAGGIYGYTF.

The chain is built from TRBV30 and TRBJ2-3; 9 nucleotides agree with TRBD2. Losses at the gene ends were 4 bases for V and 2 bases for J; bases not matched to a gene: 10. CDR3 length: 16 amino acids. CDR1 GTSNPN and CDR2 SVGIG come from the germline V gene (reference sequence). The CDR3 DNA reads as TGTGCCTGGACCATATCCGGGACTAGCCCCACAGATACGCAGTATTTT. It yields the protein CAWTISGTSPTDTQYF.

CDR3 DNA: TGTGCCAGCAGCTTTGGGGCTAGCGGGCCCTATGAGCAGTTCTTC. This gives the protein CASSFGASGPYEQFF. The chain carries TRBV5-8 and TRBJ2-1; TRBD2 aligns across 8 bases. The J segment lost 8 bases and the V segment lost 2 bases, leaving 9 bases of the junction unmatched. This CDR3 is built from 15 residues. Germline V lookup: CDR1 SGHTS, CDR2 YDEGEE.

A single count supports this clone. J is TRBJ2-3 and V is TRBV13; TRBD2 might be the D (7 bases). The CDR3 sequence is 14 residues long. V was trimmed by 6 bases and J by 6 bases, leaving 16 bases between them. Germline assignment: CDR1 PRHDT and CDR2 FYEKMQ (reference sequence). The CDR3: CASRLNGGLDTQYF. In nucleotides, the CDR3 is TGTGCCAGCAGATTAAACGGGGGGCTGGATACGCAGTATTTT.

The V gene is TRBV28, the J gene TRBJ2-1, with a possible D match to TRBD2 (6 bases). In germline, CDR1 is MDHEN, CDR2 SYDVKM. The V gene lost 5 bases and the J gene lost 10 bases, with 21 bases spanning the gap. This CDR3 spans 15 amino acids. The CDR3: CASSPYQGGGDEQFF. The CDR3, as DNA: TGTGCCAGCAGTCCATACCAAGGCGGAGGGGACGAGCAGTTCTTC.

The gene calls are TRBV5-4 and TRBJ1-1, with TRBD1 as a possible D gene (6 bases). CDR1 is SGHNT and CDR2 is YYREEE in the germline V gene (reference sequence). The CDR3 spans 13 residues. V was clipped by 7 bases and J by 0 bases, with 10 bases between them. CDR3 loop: CASQGTLNTEAFF. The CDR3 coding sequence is TGTGCCAGCCAGGGGACCCTGAACACTGAAGCTTTCTTT.

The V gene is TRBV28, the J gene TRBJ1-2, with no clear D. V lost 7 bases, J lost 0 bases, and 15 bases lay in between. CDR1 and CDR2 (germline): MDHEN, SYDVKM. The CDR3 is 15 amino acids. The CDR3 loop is CASTDGRAANYGYTF. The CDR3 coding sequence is TGTGCCAGCACCGATGGGAGGGCAGCTAACTATGGCTACACCTTC.

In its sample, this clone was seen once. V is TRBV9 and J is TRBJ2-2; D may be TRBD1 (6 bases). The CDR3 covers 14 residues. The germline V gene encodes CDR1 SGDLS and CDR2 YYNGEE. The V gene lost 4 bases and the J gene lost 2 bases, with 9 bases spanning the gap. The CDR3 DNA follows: TGTGCCAGCAGCCTAGGGGGTAACACCGGGGAGCTGTTTTTT. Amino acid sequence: CASSLGGNTGELFF.

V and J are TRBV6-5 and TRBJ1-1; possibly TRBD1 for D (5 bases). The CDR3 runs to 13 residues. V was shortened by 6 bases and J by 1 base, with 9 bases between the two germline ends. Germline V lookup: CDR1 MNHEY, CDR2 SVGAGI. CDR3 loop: CASSPQANTEAFF. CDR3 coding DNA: TGTGCCAGCAGCCCACAGGCGAACACTGAAGCTTTCTTT.

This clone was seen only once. CDR3 amino acids: CASSETSGISYEQYF. The DNA of the CDR3 is TGTGCCAGCAGTGAAACTAGCGGGATCTCCTACGAGCAGTACTTC. The V call is TRBV5-4, the J call TRBJ2-7; TRBD2 aligns across 10 bases. The length of the CDR3 is 15 residues. CDR1 SGHNT and CDR2 YYREEE come from the germline V gene (reference sequence). After removal of 5 bases from V and 0 bases from J, the junction contained 5 bases not matched to a gene.

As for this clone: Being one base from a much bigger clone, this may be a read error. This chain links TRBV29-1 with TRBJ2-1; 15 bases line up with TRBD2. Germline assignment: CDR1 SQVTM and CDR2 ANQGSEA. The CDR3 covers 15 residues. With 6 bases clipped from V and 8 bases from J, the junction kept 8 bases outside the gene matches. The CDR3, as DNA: TGCAGCGTGGCCGGGACTAGCGGGAGGTGGGATGAGCAGTTCTTC. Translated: CSVAGTSGRWDEQFF.

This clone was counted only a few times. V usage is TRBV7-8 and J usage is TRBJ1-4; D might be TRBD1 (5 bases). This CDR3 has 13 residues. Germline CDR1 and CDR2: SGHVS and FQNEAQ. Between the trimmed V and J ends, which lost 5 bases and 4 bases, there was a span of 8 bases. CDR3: CASSPDSNEKLFF. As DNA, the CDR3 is TGTGCCAGCAGCCCAGACAGTAATGAAAAACTGTTTTTT.

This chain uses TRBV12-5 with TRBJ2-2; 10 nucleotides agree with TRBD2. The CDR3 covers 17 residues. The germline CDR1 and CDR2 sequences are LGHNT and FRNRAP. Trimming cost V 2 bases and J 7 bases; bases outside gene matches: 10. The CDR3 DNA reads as TGTGCTAGTGGTTTGTCCCTAGCGGGAGATGGGGACGGGGAGCTGTTTTTT. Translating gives CASGLSLAGDGDGELFF. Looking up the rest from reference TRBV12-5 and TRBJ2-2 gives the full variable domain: DARVTQTPRHKVTEMGQEVTMRCQPILGHNTVFWYRQTMMQGLELLAYFRNRAPLDDSGMPKDRFSAEMPDATLATLKIQPSEPRDSAVYFCASGLSLAGDGDGELFFGEGSRLTVL.

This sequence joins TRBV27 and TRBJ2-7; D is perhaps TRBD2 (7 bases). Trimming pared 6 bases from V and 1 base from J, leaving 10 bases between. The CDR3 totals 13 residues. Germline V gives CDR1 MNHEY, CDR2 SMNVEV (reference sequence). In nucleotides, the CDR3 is TGTGCCAGCAGACAGGGAGGGTCCTACGAGCAGTACTTC. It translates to CASRQGGSYEQYF.

The chain's CDR3 is CSVAGTGGYEQYF. The DNA for the CDR3 is TGCAGCGTGGCCGGGACAGGGGGTTACGAGCAGTACTTC. This rearrangement joins TRBV29-1 to TRBJ2-7; 11 bases agree with TRBD1. This CDR3 has 13 amino acids. With 6 bases clipped from V and 4 bases from J, the junction kept 5 bases outside the gene matches. CDR1 SQVTM and CDR2 ANQGSEA come from the germline V gene.

CDR3 region: CASTPRGSGRNYGYTF. CDR3 nucleotide sequence: TGTGCCAGCACCCCCAGGGGGTCAGGCAGAAACTATGGCTACACCTTC. The chain has TRBV9 and TRBJ1-2; 7 positions match TRBD1. V trimming: 6 bases; J trimming: 2 bases; junction bases outside the gene matches: 13. The length of the CDR3 is 16 residues. Germline V gene lookup returns CDR1 SGDLS and CDR2 YYNGEE.

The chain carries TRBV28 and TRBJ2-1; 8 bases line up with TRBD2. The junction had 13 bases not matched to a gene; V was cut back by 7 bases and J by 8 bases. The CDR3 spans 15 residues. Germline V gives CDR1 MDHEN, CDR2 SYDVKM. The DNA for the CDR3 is TGTGCCAGCACCCCTCGGGAGGGTACGGGGGATGAGCAGTTCTTC. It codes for CASTPREGTGDEQFF.

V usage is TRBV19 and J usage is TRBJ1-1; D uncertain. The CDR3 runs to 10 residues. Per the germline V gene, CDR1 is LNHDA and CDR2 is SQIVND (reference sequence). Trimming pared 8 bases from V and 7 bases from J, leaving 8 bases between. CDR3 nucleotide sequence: TGTGCCAGTGGGATTAATGAAGCTTTCTTT. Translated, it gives CASGINEAFF.